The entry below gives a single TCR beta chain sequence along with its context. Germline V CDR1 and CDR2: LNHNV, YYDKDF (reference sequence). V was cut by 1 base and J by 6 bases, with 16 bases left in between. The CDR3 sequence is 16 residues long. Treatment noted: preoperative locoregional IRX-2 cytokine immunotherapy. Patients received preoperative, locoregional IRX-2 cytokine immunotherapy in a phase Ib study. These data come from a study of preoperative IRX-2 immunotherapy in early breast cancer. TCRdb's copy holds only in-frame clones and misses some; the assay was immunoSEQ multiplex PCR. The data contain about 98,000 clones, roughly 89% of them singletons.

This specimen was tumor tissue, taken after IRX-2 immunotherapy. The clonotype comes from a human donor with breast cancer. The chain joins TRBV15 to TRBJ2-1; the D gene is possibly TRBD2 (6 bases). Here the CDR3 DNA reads TGTGCCACCAGCAGAGGGCGACTAGATCGGGCCAATGAGCAGTTCTTC. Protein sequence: CATSRGRLDRANEQFF. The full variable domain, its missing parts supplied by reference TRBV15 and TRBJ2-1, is DAMVIQNPRYQVTQFGKPVTLSCSQTLNHNVMYWYQQKSSQAPKLLFHYYDKDFNNEADTPDNFQSRRPNTSFCFLDIRSPGLGDTAMYLCATSRGRLDRANEQFFGPGTRLTVL.